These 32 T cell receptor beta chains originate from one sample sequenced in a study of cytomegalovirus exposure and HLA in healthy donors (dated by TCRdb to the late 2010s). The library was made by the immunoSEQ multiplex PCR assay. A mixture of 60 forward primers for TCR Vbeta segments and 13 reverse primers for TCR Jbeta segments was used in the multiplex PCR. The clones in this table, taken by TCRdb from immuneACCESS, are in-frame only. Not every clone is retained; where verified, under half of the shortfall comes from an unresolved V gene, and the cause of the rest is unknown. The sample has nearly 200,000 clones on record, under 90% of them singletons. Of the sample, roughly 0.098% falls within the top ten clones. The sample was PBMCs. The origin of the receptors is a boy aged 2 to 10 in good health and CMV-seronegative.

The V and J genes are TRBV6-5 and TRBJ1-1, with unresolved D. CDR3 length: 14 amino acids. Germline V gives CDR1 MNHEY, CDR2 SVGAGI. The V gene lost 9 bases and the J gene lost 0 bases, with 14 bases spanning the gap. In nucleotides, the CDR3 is TGTGCCAGTTTCGATAGTACCATGAACACTGAAGCTTTCTTT. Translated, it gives CASFDSTMNTEAFF.

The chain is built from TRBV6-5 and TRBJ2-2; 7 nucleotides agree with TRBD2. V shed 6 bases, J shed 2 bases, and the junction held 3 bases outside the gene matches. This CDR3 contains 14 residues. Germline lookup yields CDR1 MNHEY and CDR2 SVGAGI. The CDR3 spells CASSRGDNTGELFF. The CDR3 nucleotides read TGTGCCAGCAGCCGGGGGGATAACACCGGGGAGCTGTTTTTT.

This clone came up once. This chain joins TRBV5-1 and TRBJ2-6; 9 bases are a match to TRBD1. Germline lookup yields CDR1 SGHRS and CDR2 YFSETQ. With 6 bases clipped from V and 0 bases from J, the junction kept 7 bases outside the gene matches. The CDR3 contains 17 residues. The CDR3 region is CASTIRTGVSGANVLTF. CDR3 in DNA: TGCGCCAGCACCATTAGGACAGGGGTCTCTGGGGCCAACGTCCTGACTTTC. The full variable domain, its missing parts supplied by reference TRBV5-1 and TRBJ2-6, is KAGVTQTPRYLIKTRGQQVTLSCSPISGHRSVSWYQQTPGQGLQFLFEYFSETQRNKGNFPGRFSGRQFSNSRSEMNVSTLELGDSALYLCASTIRTGVSGANVLTFGAGSRLTVL.

Here the CDR3 reads CASSVGRNTEAFF. CDR3 bases: TGCGCCAGCAGTGTTGGTAGAAACACTGAAGCTTTCTTT. V usage is TRBV5-1 and J usage is TRBJ1-1; no clear D gene. The CDR3 extends over 13 amino acids. CDR1 is SGHRS and CDR2 is YFSETQ in the germline V gene. Trimming removed 5 bases at V and 2 bases at J, with 10 bases between.

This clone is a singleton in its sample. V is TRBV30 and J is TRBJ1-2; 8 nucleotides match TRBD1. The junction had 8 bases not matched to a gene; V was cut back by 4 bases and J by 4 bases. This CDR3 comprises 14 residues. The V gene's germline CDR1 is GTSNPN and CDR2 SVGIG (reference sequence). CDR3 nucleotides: TGTGCCTGGAACCCGACAGGGGTTGGCTATGGCTACACCTTC. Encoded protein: CAWNPTGVGYGYTF.

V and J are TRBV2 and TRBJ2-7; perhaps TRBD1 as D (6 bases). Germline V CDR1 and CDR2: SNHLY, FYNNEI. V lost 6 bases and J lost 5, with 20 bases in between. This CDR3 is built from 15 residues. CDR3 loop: CASRGFQGFWDEQYF. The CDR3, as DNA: TGTGCCAGCAGGGGATTCCAGGGGTTTTGGGACGAGCAGTACTTC.

The CDR3 DNA is TGTGCCAGCAGCATGGTAAGAGAGAACGAGCAGTACTTC. It translates to CASSMVRENEQYF. The rearrangement links TRBV2 to TRBJ2-5; no reliable D call. The last part of the DNA fits TRBJ2-7 better; the J call may be wrong. The germline V gene encodes CDR1 SNHLY and CDR2 FYNNEI. CDR3 size: 13 residues.

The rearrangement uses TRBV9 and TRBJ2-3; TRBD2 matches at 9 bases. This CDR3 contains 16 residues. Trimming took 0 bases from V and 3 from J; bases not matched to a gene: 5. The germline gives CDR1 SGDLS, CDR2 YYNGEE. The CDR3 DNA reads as TGTGCCAGCAGCGTAGTGGCGGGGGGGCGTACAGATACGCAGTATTTT. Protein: CASSVVAGGRTDTQYF.

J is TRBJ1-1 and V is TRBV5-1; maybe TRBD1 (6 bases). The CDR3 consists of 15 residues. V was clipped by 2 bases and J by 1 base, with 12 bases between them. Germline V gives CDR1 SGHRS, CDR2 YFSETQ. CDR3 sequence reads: CASSFGQSQNTEAFF. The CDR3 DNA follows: TGCGCCAGCAGCTTCGGACAGTCACAGAACACTGAAGCTTTCTTT.

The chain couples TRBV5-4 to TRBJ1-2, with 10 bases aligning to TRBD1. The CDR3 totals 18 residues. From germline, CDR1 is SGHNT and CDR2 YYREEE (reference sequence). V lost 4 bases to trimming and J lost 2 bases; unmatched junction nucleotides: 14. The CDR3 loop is CASSLGTPGQGTNYGYTF. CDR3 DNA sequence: TGTGCCAGCAGCCTTGGGACCCCGGGACAGGGGACGAACTATGGCTACACCTTC.

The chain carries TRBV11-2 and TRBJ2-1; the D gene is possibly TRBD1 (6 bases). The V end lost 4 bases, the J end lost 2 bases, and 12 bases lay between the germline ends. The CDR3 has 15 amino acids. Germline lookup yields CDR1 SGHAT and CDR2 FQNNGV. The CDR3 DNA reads TGTGCCAGCAGCTCCCTCAGGGGACCCTACAATGAGCAGTTCTTC. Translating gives CASSSLRGPYNEQFF.

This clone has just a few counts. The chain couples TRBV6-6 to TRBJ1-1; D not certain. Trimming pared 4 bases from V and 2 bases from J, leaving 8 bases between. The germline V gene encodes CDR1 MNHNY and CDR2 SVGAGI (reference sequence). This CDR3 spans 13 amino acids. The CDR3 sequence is CASSSRGNTEAFF. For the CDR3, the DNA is TGTGCCAGCAGTTCCCGGGGTAACACTGAAGCTTTCTTT.

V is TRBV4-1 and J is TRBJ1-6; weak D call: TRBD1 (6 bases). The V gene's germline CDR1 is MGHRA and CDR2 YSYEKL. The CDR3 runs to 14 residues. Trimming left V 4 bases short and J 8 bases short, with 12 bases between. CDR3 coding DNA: TGCGCCAGCAGCCCGAAGGACAGATATTCACCCCTCCACTTT. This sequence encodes CASSPKDRYSPLHF.

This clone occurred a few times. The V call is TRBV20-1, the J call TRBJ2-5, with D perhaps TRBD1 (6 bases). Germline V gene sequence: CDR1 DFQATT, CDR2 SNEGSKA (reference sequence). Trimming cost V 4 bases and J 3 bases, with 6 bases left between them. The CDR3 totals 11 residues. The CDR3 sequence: CSANREETQYF. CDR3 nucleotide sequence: TGCAGTGCTAACAGGGAAGAGACCCAGTACTTC.

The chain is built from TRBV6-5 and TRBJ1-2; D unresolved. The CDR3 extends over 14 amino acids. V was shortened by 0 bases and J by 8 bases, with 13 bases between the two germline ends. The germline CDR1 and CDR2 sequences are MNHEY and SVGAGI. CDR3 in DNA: TGTGCCAGCAGTTACTCGCCCGGGGTTGGGGGCTACACCTTC. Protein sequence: CASSYSPGVGGYTF.

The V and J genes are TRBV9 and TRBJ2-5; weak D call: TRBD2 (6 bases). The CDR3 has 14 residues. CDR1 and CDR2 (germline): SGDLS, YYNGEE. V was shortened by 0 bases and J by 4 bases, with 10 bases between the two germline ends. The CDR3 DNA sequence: TGTGCCAGCAGCGTAGGTGGAGGGTCAGAGACCCAGTACTTC. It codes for CASSVGGGSETQYF.

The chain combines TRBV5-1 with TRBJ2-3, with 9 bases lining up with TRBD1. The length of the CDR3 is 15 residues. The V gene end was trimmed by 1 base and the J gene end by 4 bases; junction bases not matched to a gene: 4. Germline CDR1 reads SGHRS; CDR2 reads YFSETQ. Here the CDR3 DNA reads TGCGCCAGCAGCTTGAGGACAGGGGTCGCAGATACGCAGTATTTT. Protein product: CASSLRTGVADTQYF.

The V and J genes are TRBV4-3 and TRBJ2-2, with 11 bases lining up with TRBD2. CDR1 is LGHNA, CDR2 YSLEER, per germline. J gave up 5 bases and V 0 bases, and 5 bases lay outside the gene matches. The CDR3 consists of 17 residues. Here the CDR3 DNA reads TGCGCCAGCAGCCAAGATCGGGCTAGCGGGGGGACCGGGGAGCTGTTTTTT. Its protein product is CASSQDRASGGTGELFF.

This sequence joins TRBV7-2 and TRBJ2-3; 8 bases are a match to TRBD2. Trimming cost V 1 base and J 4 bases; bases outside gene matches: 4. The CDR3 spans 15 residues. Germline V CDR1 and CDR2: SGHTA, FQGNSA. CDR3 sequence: CASSLGAGVADTQYF. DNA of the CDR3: TGTGCCAGCAGCTTAGGAGCGGGGGTCGCAGATACGCAGTATTTT.

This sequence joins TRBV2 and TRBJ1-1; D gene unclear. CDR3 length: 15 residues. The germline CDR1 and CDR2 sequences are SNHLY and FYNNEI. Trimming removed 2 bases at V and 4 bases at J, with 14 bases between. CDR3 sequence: CASSESGLQRTEAFF. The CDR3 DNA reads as TGTGCCAGCAGTGAATCTGGGTTGCAGCGCACTGAAGCTTTCTTT.

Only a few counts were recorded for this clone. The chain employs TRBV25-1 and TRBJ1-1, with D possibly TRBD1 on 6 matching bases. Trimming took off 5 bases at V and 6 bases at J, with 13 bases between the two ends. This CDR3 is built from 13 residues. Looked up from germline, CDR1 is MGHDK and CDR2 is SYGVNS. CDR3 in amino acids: CASSRAGDAEAFF. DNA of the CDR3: TGTGCCAGCAGTCGTGCAGGGGACGCTGAAGCTTTCTTT.

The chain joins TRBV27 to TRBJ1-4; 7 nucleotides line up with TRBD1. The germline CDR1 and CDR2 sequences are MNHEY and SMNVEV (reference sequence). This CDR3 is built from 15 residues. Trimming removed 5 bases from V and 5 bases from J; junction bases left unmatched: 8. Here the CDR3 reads CASSRWDSINEKLFF. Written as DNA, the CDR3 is TGTGCCAGCAGTCGCTGGGACAGCATAAATGAAAAACTGTTTTTT.

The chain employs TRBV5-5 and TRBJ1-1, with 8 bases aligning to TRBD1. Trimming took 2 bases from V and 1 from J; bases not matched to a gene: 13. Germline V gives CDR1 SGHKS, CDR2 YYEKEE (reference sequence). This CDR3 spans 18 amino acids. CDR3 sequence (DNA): TGTGCCAGCAGCTTACGTGACAGGGGTGGATTCACGAACACTGAAGCTTTCTTT. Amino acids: CASSLRDRGGFTNTEAFF.

CDR3 sequence (DNA): TGCGCCAGCAGCCAAGAAATCTTATACTCCTACAATGAGCAGTTCTTC. This codes for CASSQEILYSYNEQFF. J is TRBJ2-1 and V is TRBV4-3; the D is unclear. This CDR3 is built from 16 residues. The germline V gene encodes CDR1 LGHNA and CDR2 YSLEER. V was shortened by 0 bases and J by 0 bases, with 9 bases between the two germline ends.

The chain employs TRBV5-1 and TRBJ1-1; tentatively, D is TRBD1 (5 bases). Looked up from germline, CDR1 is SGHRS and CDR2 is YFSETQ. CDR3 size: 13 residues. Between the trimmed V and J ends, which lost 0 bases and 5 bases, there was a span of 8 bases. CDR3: CASSLAGWTEAFF. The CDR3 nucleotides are TGCGCCAGCAGCTTGGCAGGGTGGACTGAAGCTTTCTTT.

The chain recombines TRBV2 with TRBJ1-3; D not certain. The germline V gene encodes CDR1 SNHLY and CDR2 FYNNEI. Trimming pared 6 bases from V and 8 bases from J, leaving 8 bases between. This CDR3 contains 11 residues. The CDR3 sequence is CASSRGDTIYF. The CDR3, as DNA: TGTGCCAGCAGCCGCGGGGACACCATATATTTT.

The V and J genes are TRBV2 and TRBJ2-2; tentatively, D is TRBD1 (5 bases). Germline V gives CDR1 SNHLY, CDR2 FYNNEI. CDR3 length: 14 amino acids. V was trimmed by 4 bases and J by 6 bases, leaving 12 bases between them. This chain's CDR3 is CASSVRVLAGELFF. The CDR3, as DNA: TGTGCCAGCAGTGTCAGGGTTCTGGCCGGGGAGCTGTTTTTT. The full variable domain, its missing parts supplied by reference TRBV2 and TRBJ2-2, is EPEVTQTPSHQVTQMGQEVILRCVPISNHLYFYWYRQILGQKVEFLVSFYNNEISEKSEIFDDQFSVERPDGSNFTLKIRSTKLEDSAMYFCASSVRVLAGELFFGEGSRLTVL.

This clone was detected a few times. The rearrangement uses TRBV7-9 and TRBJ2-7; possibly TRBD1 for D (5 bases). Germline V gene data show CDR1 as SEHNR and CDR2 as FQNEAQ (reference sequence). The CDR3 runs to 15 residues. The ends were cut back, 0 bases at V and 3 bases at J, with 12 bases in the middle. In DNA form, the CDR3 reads TGTGCCAGCAGCTTAGCCGACAGTCCAATCTACGAGCAGTACTTC. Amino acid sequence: CASSLADSPIYEQYF.

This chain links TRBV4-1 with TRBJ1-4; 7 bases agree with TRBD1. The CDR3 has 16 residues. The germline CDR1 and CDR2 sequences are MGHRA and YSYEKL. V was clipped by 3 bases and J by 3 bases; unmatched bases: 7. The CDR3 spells CASSQRGTASNEKLFF. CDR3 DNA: TGCGCCAGCAGCCAGAGAGGGACAGCCTCTAATGAAAAACTGTTTTTT.

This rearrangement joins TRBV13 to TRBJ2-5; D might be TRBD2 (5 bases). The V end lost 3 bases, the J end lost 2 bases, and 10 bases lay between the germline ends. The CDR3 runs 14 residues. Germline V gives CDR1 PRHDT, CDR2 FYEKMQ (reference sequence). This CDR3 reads CASSLIEGQETQYF. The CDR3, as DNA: TGTGCCAGCAGCTTGATAGAGGGTCAAGAGACCCAGTACTTC.

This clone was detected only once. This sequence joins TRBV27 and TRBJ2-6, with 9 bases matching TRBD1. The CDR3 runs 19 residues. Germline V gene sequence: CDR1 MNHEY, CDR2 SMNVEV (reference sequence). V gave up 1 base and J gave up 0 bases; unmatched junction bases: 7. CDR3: CASSLFRDRVSSGANVLTF. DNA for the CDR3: TGTGCCAGCAGTTTATTCCGGGACAGGGTCAGCTCTGGGGCCAACGTCCTGACTTTC.

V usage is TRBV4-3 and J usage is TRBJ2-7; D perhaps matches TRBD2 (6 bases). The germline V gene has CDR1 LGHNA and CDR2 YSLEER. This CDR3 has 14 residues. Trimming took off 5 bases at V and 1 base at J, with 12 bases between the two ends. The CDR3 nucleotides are TGCGCCAGCAGCACGCTAGCGTCTTCCTACGAGCAGTACTTC. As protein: CASSTLASSYEQYF.